The 7 T cell receptor beta chains below come from one sample, sequenced in a study of shared clonotypes between healthy human individuals. Clones were sequenced by immunoSEQ multiplex PCR, and TCRdb holds only the in-frame ones, with some missing. The table lists about 770,000 clones, 72% of them singletons, with around 1.8% in the top ten. The specimen sequenced was memory CD4+ T cells sorted from blood. Subset given: CD45RA-negative fraction. The source is a woman aged 25 to 39 in good health.

The chain joins TRBV2 to TRBJ2-2; D is perhaps TRBD2 (6 bases). Germline loops: CDR1 SNHLY, CDR2 FYNNEI. The V end lost 8 bases, the J end lost 7 bases, and 20 bases lay between the germline ends. This CDR3 is 15 amino acids long. CDR3 bases: TGTGCCAGCCGCTTCCGTAGCGGAGAACTCGGGGAGCTGTTTTTT. It translates to CASRFRSGELGELFF.

As DNA, the CDR3 is TGTGCCAGCAGCTTAAAAGGCTCAAGTAGCGGGAGAACCGGGGAGCTGTTTTTT. As protein: CASSLKGSSSGRTGELFF. V and J are TRBV7-3 and TRBJ2-2, with 9 bases identical to TRBD2. The CDR3 length is 18 residues. The junction had 11 bases not matched to a gene; V was cut back by 1 base and J by 5 bases. Germline V gene sequence: CDR1 SGHTA, CDR2 FQGTGA.

This clone was recorded a few times. The J gene is TRBJ2-7, the V gene TRBV7-8, with 8 bases identical to TRBD1. The J segment lost 5 bases and the V segment lost 3 bases, leaving 9 bases of the junction unmatched. The CDR3 contains 15 residues. Germline CDR1 and CDR2: SGHVS and FQNEAQ. The CDR3: CASSFQRTGRHEQYF. The CDR3 nucleotides are TGTGCCAGCAGCTTCCAACGGACAGGGCGGCACGAGCAGTACTTC. The whole variable domain, remainder taken from reference TRBV7-8 and TRBJ2-7, is GAGVSQSPRYKVAKRGQDVALRCDPISGHVSLFWYQQALGQGPEFLTYFQNEAQLDKSGLPSDRFFAERPEGSVSTLKIQRTQQEDSAVYLCASSFQRTGRHEQYFGPGTRLTVT.

This CDR3 is CASTPGLATGREQFF. The CDR3 nucleotides are TGTGCCAGCACTCCGGGACTAGCCACAGGGAGGGAGCAGTTCTTC. This chain links TRBV27 with TRBJ2-1; TRBD2 matches 9 bases. Germline V gene data show CDR1 as MNHEY and CDR2 as SMNVEV (reference sequence). The CDR3 loop spans 15 amino acids. With V trimmed by 7 bases and J by 10 bases, 14 bases remained unmatched.

The V and J genes are TRBV14 and TRBJ1-2; no clear D. The CDR3 spans 14 residues. Germline V gives CDR1 SGHDN, CDR2 FVKESK. V lost 4 bases to trimming and J lost 4 bases, with 13 bases between them. The CDR3 here is CASSLLDRTYGYTF. DNA for the CDR3: TGTGCCAGCAGCCTCCTGGACCGCACCTATGGCTACACCTTC.

This chain joins TRBV6-1 and TRBJ2-3, with D possibly being TRBD1 or TRBD2 (5 bases each). Germline lookup yields CDR1 MNHNS and CDR2 SASEGT. V was trimmed by 6 bases and J by 0 bases, leaving 13 bases between them. The CDR3 contains 15 residues. CDR3 protein: CASREVDRSTDTQYF. DNA of the CDR3: TGTGCCAGCAGGGAGGTAGACAGAAGCACAGATACGCAGTATTTT.

This chain connects TRBV29-1 to TRBJ2-5; D possibly corresponds to TRBD2 (5 bases). V lost 4 bases and J 1 base, leaving 10 bases between the germline ends. The germline gives CDR1 SQVTM, CDR2 ANQGSEA. This CDR3 contains 13 residues. The CDR3 protein is CSVAPRVQETQYF. The CDR3 region has the DNA TGCAGCGTTGCTCCGCGGGTCCAAGAGACCCAGTACTTC.